This TCR beta chain derives from a study of vaccination effects on CD4 cells after COVID-19. Points on this clone: Its antigen is not identified.

V shed 5 bases and J shed 4 bases, with 11 bases lying between them. CDR1 and CDR2 (germline): SEHNR, FQNEAQ (reference sequence). The CDR3 totals 13 residues. Expansion of antigen-specific CD4+ T cells with viral peptide pools was carried out by the ViraFEST assay before sequencing. CD4+ T cell isolation took place after about 11 days of culture. The person had PCR-confirmed SARS-CoV-2 infection between March and December 2020. Replacing half the medium with IL-2 medium was done on days 3 and 7. The repertoire was sequenced with immunoSEQ multiplex PCR; TCRdb's copy has only in-frame clones and lacks some. The sample lists 35,000 to 45,000 clones, about three quarters occurring once.

The sequencing used CD4+ T cells from PBMCs cultured with HCoV-NL63 spike peptides, collected before COVID-19 vaccination. The rearrangement links TRBV7-9 to TRBJ1-1, with a tentative D call TRBD1 (5 bases). The TCR comes from a human donor who had a prior SARS-CoV-2 infection. CDR3 nucleotides: TGTGCCAGCAGCGCGACAGCTACCACTGAAGCTTTCTTT. It encodes CASSATATTEAFF. Drawing the rest from reference TRBV7-9 and TRBJ1-1, the complete variable domain is DTGVSQNPRHKITKRGQNVTFRCDPISEHNRLYWYRQTLGQGPEFLTYFQNEAQLEKSRLLSDRFSAERPKGSFSTLEIQRTEQGDSAMYLCASSATATTEAFFGQGTRLTVV.